This TCR beta chain emerged from a study of blood T cell repertoires in COVID-19. Study information: The United States, Italy and Spain provided the acute and convalescent COVID-19 samples.

Repertoires were generated with immunoSEQ multiplex PCR, while TCRdb's copy carries only in-frame clones and drops some. The repertoire holds about 150,000 clones, 85% seen once, with around 8% in the top ten. Trimming shortened V by 5 bases and J by 6 bases, and 31 bases separated the two germline ends. Germline-derived CDR1 and CDR2 are MNHNY and SVGAGI (reference sequence). The CDR3 runs 20 residues. This clonotype originated in a woman older than 75 with COVID-19, enrolled during active disease. Material for sequencing was peripheral blood. The gene calls are TRBV6-6 and TRBJ1-4, with D perhaps matching TRBD1 (5 bases). CDR3 DNA sequence: TGTGCCAGCAGTCCTGCGGGAGGAAGAAGTGCCTCAAGAGGGGATGAAAAACTGTTTTTT. Amino acids: CASSPAGGRSASRGDEKLFF.